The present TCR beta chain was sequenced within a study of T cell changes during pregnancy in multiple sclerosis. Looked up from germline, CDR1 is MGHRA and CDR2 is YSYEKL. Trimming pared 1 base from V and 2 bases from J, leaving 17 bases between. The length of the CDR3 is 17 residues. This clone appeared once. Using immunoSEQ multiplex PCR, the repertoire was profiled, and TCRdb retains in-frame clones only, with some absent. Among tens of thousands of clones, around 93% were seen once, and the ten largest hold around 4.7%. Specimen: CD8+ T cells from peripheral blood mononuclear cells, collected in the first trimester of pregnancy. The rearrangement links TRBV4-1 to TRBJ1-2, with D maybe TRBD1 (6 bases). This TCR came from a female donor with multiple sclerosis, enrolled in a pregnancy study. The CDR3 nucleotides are TGCGCCAGCAGCCAAGCGGTCTTGGGGGCTCCCAACTATGGCTACACCTTC. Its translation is CASSQAVLGAPNYGYTF.